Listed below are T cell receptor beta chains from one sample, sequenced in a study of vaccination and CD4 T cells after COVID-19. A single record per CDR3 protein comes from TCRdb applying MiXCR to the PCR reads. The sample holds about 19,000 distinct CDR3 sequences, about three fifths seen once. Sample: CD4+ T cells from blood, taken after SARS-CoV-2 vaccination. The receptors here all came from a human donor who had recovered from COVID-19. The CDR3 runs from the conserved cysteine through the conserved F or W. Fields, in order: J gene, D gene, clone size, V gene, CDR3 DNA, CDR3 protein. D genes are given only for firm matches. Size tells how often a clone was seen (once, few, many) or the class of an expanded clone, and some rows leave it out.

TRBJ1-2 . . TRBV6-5 TGTGCCAGCAGTTACTCGATCGAGGGGAATGGCTACACCTTC CASSYSIEGNGYTF
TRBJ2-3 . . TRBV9 TGTGCCAGCAGCGTAGGGAGTAGCACAGATACGCAGTATTTT CASSVGSSTDTQYF
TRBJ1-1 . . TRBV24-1 TGTGCCACCAGTGATCCCTCCATGAACACTGAAGCTTTCTTT CATSDPSMNTEAFF
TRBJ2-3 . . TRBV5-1 TGCGCCAGCACAGTCGGAAACACAGATACGCAGTATTTT CASTVGNTDTQYF
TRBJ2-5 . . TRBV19 TGTGCCAGTAGTCCCCCGACGGGAGTATTACAAGAGACCCAGTACTTC CASSPPTGVLQETQYF
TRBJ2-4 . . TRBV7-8 TGTGCCAGCAGCTCCGGACCCGATAGGACTGTAAACATTCAGTACTTC CASSSGPDRTVNIQYF
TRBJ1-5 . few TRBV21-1 TGTGCCAGCAGCAAAGGACAGGGGGGGAATCAGCCCCAGCATTTT CASSKGQGGNQPQHF
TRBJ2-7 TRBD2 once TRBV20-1 TGCAGTGCTAGATCGTCGAAGCGGGGAACCTACGAGCAGTACTTC CSARSSKRGTYEQYF
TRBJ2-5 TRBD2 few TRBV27 TGTGCCAGCAGTCCACTAGCGGGAGGAGGGGAGACCCAGTACTTC CASSPLAGGGETQYF
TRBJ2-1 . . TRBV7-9 TGTGCCAGCAGCCTAGAGGTCTCTCCGGGTAATGAGCAGTTCTTC CASSLEVSPGNEQFF
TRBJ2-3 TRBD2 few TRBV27 TGTGCCAGCAGTCCCCGGGGGCTAGCGGGCCAGAAGCAGTATTTT CASSPRGLAGQKQYF
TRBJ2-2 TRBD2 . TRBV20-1 TGCAGTGCTCCCCGGACTAGCGGGAGGGGGGTGGGCACCGGGGAGCTGTTTTTT CSAPRTSGRGVGTGELFF
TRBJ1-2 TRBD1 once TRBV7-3 TGTGCCAGCAGCTCCAGACAGGGGGGTGGCTACACCTTC CASSSRQGGGYTF
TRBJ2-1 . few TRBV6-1 TGTGCCAGCAGACGAACTTCTGACTCCTACAATGAGCAGTTCTTC CASRRTSDSYNEQFF
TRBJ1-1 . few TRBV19 TGTGCCAGTAGTCGGACAGCACAGGGTTCAGGGATGAACACTGAAGCTTTCTTT CASSRTAQGSGMNTEAFF
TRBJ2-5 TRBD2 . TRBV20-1 TGCAGTGCTAGGATCCTAGCGGGGGAGACCCAGTACTTC CSARILAGETQYF
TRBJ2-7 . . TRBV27 TGTGCCAGCAGTCGCGGGTTACGTGGGGGCTACGAGCAGTACTTC CASSRGLRGGYEQYF
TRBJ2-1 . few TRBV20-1 TGCAGTGCAAACGACCGAGTCAATGAGCAGTTCTTC CSANDRVNEQFF
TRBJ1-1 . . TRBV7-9 TGTGCCAGCAGCTTAGCCTCACCGAACACTGAAGCTTTCTTT CASSLASPNTEAFF
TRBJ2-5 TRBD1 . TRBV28 TGTGCCAGTCGAGGGACAGGGAGAGAGACCCAGTACTTC CASRGTGRETQYF
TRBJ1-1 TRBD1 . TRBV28 TGTGCCAGCAGACCCGGGACAGGATTCATGAACACTGAAGCTTTCTTT CASRPGTGFMNTEAFF
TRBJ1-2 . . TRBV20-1 TGCAGTGCTAGAGATCATGGGAGGGGGGTTTATGGCTACACCTTC CSARDHGRGVYGYTF
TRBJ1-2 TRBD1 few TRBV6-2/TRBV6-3 TGTGCCAGCAGTTCTAGGTTCGAGACAGGGCTGAATGGCTACACCTTC CASSSRFETGLNGYTF
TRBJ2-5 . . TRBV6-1 TGTGCCAGCAGTAACAGGGAAGAGACCCAGTACTTC CASSNREETQYF
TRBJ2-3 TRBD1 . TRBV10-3 TGTGCCATCGGACCGGGACAGGGGGAAGATACGCAGTATTTT CAIGPGQGEDTQYF
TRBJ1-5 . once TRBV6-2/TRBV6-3 TGTGCCAGCGTGGACCCGGGTCTCAATCAGCCCCAGCATTTT CASVDPGLNQPQHF
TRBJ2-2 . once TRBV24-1 TGTGCCACCAGTGATACAGAGTTGGGGTTGGACACCGGGGAGCTGTTTTTT CATSDTELGLDTGELFF
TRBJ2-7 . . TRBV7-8 TGTGCCAGCAGCGAACTAGGACTCGAGCAGTACTTC CASSELGLEQYF
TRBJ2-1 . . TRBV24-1 TGTGCCACCAGTGAGGCCAGCCCCGTCCGGAATGAGCAGTTCTTC CATSEASPVRNEQFF
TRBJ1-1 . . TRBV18 TGTGCCAGCTCACCTCGTCTGGAGGGGGGCACTGAAGCTTTCTTT CASSPRLEGGTEAFF
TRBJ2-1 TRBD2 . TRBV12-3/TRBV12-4 TGTGCCAGCAGTTTTTCTAGCGGGAGCTACAATGAGCAGTTCTTC CASSFSSGSYNEQFF
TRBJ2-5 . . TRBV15 TGTGCCACCAGCAGACCGGGGTTGGAAGAGACCCAGTACTTC CATSRPGLEETQYF
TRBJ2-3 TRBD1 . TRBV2 TGTGCCAGCAGTCCTGGAAGGACAGGGGGTGCAGATACGCAGTATTTT CASSPGRTGGADTQYF
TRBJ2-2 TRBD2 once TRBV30 TGTGCCTGGAGATGGGCTAGCGGGAACGGGAGGGAGCTGTTTTTT CAWRWASGNGRELFF
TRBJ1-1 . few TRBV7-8 TGTGCCAGCAGCAGAATGCACAGGGTTGGGAACACTGAAGCTTTCTTT CASSRMHRVGNTEAFF
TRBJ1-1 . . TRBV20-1 TGCAGTGCTATGGTACCCGGGGGCACTGAAGCTTTCTTT CSAMVPGGTEAFF
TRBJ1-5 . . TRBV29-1 TGCAGCGTTGGGGACATGAATCAGCCCCAGCATTTT CSVGDMNQPQHF
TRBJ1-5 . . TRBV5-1 TGCGCCAGCGCGAGGGAGGTTGGTCAGCCCCAGCATTTT CASAREVGQPQHF
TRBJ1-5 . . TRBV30 TGTGCCTGGAGCGACGATAGCAATCAGCCCCAGCATTTT CAWSDDSNQPQHF
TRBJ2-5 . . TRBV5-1 TGCGCCAGCAGGCTCGGAGTCGCCCAGTACTTC CASRLGVAQYF
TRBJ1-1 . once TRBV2 TGTGCCAGCAGTGGTTTCACTGAAGCTTTCTTT CASSGFTEAFF
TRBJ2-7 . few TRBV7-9 TGTGCCAGCAGCCAGACGAGAATGGGGGAGCAGTACTTC CASSQTRMGEQYF
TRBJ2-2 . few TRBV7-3 TGTGCCAGCAGCTTAATCCCTGACCAAGGGGAGCTGTTTTTT CASSLIPDQGELFF
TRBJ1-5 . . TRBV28 TGTGCCAGCAGTTTACGTCAGGACAATCAGCCCCAGCATTTT CASSLRQDNQPQHF
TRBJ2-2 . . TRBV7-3 TGTGCCAGCAGCTTAACGAGAACTACCAACACCGGGGAGCTGTTTTTT CASSLTRTTNTGELFF
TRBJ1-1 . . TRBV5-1 TGCGCCAGCAGCCCGTACGGCGGGGGGGTGGGCACTGAAGCTTTCTTT CASSPYGGGVGTEAFF
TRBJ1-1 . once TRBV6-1 TGTGCCAGCGGGGAAGAAGGACTGCTCTCGAGGGCAGCTTTCTTT CASGEEGLLSRAAFF
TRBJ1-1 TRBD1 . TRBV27 TGTGCCAGCAGGACCTTGACAGGGAGGGACACTGAAGCTTTCTTT CASRTLTGRDTEAFF
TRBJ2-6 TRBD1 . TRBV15 TGTGCCACCAGCAGTGCCTCACAGGGGGCTGGGGCCAACGTCCTGACTTTC CATSSASQGAGANVLTF